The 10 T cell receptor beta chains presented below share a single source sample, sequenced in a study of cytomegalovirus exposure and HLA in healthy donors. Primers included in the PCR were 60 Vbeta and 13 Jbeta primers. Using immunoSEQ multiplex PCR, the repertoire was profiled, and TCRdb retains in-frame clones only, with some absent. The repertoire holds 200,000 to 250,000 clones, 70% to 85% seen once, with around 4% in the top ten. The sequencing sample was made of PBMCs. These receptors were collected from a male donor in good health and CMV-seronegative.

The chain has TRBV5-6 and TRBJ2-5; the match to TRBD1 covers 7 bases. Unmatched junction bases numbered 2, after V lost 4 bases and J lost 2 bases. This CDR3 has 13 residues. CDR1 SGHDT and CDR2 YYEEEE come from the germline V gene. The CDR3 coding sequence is TGTGCCAGCAGCGGGACAGCACAAGAGACCCAGTACTTC. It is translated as CASSGTAQETQYF. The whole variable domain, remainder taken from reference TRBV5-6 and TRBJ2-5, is DAGVTQSPTHLIKTRGQQVTLRCSPKSGHDTVSWYQQALGQGPQFIFQYYEEEERQRGNFPDRFSGHQFPNYSSELNVNALLLGDSALYLCASSGTAQETQYFGPGTRLLVL.

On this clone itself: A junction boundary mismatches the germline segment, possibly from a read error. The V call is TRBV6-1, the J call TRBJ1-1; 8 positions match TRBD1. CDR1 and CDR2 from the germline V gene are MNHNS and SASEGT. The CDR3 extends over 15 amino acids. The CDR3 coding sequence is TGTGCCAGCAGACCTGCTCAGGGGGCGAACGCTGAAGCTTTCTTT. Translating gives CASRPAQGANAEAFF.

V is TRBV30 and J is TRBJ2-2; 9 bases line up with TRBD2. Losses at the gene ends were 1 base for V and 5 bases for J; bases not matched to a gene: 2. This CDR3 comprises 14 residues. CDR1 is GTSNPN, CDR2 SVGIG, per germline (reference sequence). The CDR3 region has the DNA TGTGCCTGGAGTGGCGGGAGGGGGACCGGGGAGCTGTTTTTT. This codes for CAWSGGRGTGELFF. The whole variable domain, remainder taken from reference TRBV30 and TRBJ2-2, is SQTIHQWPATLVQPVGSPLSLECTVEGTSNPNLYWYRQAAGRGLQLLFYSVGIGQISSEVPQNLSASRPQDRQFILSSKKLLLSDSGFYLCAWSGGRGTGELFFGEGSRLTVL.

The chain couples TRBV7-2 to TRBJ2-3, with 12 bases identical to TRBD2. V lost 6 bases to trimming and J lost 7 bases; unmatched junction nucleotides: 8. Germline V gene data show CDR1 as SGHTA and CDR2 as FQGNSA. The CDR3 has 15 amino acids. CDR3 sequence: CASSLTSGSGNTQYF. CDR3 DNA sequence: TGTGCCAGCAGTTTGACTAGCGGGAGTGGCAATACGCAGTATTTT.

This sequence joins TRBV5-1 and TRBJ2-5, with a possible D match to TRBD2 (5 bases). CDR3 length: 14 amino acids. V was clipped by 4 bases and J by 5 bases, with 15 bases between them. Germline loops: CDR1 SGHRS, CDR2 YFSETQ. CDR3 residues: CASSQDSRPETQYF. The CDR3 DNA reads TGCGCCAGCAGCCAGGACTCCCGGCCGGAGACCCAGTACTTC.

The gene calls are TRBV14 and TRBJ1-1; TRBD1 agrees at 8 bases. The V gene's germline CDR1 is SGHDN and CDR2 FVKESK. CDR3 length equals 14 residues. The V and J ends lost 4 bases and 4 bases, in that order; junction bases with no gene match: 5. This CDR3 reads CASSPGQGRTEAFF. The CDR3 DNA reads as TGTGCCAGCAGCCCAGGACAGGGACGCACTGAAGCTTTCTTT.

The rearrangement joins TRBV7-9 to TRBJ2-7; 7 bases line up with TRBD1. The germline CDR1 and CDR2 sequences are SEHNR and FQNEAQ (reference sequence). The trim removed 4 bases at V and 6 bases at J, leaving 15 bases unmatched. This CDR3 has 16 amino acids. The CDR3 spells CASSSKPTGMVGEQYF. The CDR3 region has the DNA TGTGCCAGCAGCTCAAAACCGACAGGGATGGTTGGCGAGCAGTACTTC. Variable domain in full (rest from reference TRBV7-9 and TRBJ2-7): DTGVSQNPRHKITKRGQNVTFRCDPISEHNRLYWYRQTLGQGPEFLTYFQNEAQLEKSRLLSDRFSAERPKGSFSTLEIQRTEQGDSAMYLCASSSKPTGMVGEQYFGPGTRLTVT.

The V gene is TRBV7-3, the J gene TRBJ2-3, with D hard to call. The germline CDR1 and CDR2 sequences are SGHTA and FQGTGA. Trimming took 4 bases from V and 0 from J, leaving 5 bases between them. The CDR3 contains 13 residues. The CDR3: CASSSESTDTQYF. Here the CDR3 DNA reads TGTGCCAGCAGCTCCGAGAGCACAGATACGCAGTATTTT.

The DNA of the CDR3 is TGTGCCAGCAGTGAATTACTTAGCGGGAGGGTCGGGGAGCTGTTTTTT. Amino acid sequence: CASSELLSGRVGELFF. This chain joins TRBV25-1 and TRBJ2-2; 11 nucleotides match TRBD2. V dropped 1 base and J dropped 7; count of bases not matched to a gene: 5. Germline lookup yields CDR1 MGHDK and CDR2 SYGVNS. There are 16 residues in the CDR3.

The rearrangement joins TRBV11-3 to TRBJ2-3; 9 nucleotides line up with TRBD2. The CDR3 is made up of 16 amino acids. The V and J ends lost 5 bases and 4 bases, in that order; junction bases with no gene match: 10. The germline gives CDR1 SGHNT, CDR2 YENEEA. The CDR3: CASSPGIAGAPDTQYF. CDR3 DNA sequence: TGTGCCAGCAGCCCCGGGATAGCGGGAGCCCCAGATACGCAGTATTTT.